Listed below are T cell receptor beta chains from one sample, sequenced in a study of T-cell reconstitution after alpha-beta-depleted transplantation in children. Each CDR3 protein gets one entry after TCRdb re-called the PCR reads with MiXCR. Of about 300,000 distinct CDR3 sequences in the sample, 9.5% to 13% were seen once. Sequencing used PBMCs, obtained before TCRalphabeta/CD19-depleted stem cell transplant. The receptors were sampled from a boy younger than two with acute myeloid leukemia, due to receive a stem cell transplant. CDR3s include the opening cysteine and the closing phenylalanine or tryptophan. Each record gives: V gene, D gene, J gene, clone size, CDR3 protein, CDR3 DNA. D genes are given only for firm matches. Size is stated for part of the rows, as once, few or many counts, or as a class when the clone is expanded.

>TRBV5-4|-|TRBJ2-2|-
CASSPPTAGELFF
TGTGCCAGCAGCCCGCCGACTGCCGGGGAGCTGTTTTTT
>TRBV20-1|-|TRBJ1-4|many
CSARQGFEKLFF
TGCAGTGCTAGACAGGGTTTTGAAAAACTGTTTTTT
>TRBV20-1|-|TRBJ2-1|many
CSARPGFYYNEQFF
TGCAGTGCTAGGCCGGGATTCTATTACAATGAGCAGTTCTTC
>TRBV5-4|-|TRBJ2-2|many
CASSLVASTAGSNTGELFF
TGTGCCAGCAGCTTGGTGGCTTCTACCGCCGGGTCGAACACCGGGGAGCTGTTTTTT
>TRBV7-3|TRBD2|TRBJ2-3|-
CASSSPGLAGRIDTQYF
TGTGCCAGCAGCTCACCGGGACTAGCGGGAAGAATAGATACGCAGTATTTT
>TRBV4-3|-|TRBJ2-7|few
CASSQDRGSLYEQYF
TGCGCCAGCAGCCAAGATAGGGGGTCCCTCTACGAGCAGTACTTC
>TRBV6-5|-|TRBJ2-1|-
CASSYGGGFYNEQFF
TGTGCCAGCAGTTACGGTGGGGGATTCTACAATGAGCAGTTCTTC
>TRBV27|TRBD1|TRBJ1-1|many
CASSSGQGNTEAFF
TGTGCCAGCAGCTCGGGACAGGGGAACACTGAAGCTTTCTTT
>TRBV11-3|TRBD1|TRBJ1-4|few
CASRINRGRDEKLFF
TGTGCCAGCAGGATTAACAGGGGGCGGGATGAAAAACTGTTTTTT
>TRBV10-3|TRBD2|TRBJ2-3|many
CAINGASGNTDTQYF
TGTGCCATCAATGGGGCTAGCGGGAACACAGATACGCAGTATTTT
>TRBV29-1|-|TRBJ2-5|many
CSVEPLEETQYF
TGCAGCGTTGAGCCCCTGGAAGAGACCCAGTACTTC
>TRBV20-1|TRBD2|TRBJ2-5|-
CSARDQRERETQYF
TGCAGTGCTAGAGACCAGCGGGAGAGAGAGACCCAGTACTTC
>TRBV7-9|-|TRBJ2-1|many
CASSLTSYEQFF
TGTGCCAGCAGCTTAACTAGTTATGAGCAGTTCTTC
>TRBV28|-|TRBJ1-1|many
CASSLGARVEAFF
TGTGCCAGCAGTTTGGGGGCGAGGGTTGAAGCTTTCTTT
>TRBV12-3/TRBV12-4|-|TRBJ2-7|few
CASSLGGLTYEQYF
TGTGCCAGCAGTTTAGGCGGGCTTACCTACGAGCAGTACTTC
>TRBV12-3/TRBV12-4|TRBD2|TRBJ2-3|few
CASSFFSGATTDTQYF
TGTGCCAGCAGTTTTTTTAGCGGGGCGACCACAGATACGCAGTATTTT
>TRBV5-1|-|TRBJ2-3|-
CASSLEVADTQYF
TGCGCCAGCAGCTTGGAGGTCGCCGATACGCAGTATTTT
>TRBV11-2|-|TRBJ1-5|few
CASSLAGIDQPQHF
TGTGCCAGCAGCTTAGCTGGTATCGATCAGCCCCAGCATTTT
>TRBV3-1|TRBD2|TRBJ2-1|many
CASSVAAGGNEQFF
TGTGCCAGCAGCGTTGCAGCGGGGGGCAATGAGCAGTTCTTC
>TRBV5-5|TRBD1|TRBJ2-4|many
CASGPLGQGNIQYF
TGTGCCAGCGGCCCGCTGGGACAGGGTAACATTCAGTACTTC
>TRBV7-2|-|TRBJ2-5|many
CASSRDFQETQYF
TGTGCCAGCAGTCGAGACTTCCAAGAGACCCAGTACTTC
>TRBV3-1|-|TRBJ2-2|few
CASCLSRLGGSNTGELFF
TGTGCCAGCTGTTTATCCCGCCTGGGGGGTTCGAACACCGGGGAGCTGTTTTTT
>TRBV15|-|TRBJ2-5|many
CATSRGAYVGQETQYF
TGTGCCACCAGCAGAGGCGCCTACGTGGGGCAAGAGACCCAGTACTTC
>TRBV7-6|-|TRBJ2-1|-
CASSLGRGWRGPYNEQFF
TGTGCCAGCAGCTTAGGCCGGGGATGGCGGGGCCCTTACAATGAGCAGTTCTTC
>TRBV9|-|TRBJ2-3|many
CASSVDRGSDTQYF
TGTGCCAGCAGCGTAGACCGGGGTTCAGATACGCAGTATTTT
>TRBV10-3|-|TRBJ1-1|many
CAIRDSQNTEAFF
TGTGCCATCAGGGACAGTCAGAACACTGAAGCTTTCTTT
>TRBV3-1|-|TRBJ1-6|many
CASSQDATGSSPLHF
TGTGCCAGCAGCCAAGATGCGACTGGGAGTTCACCCCTCCACTTT
>TRBV15|-|TRBJ2-2|many
CATSRDKGRSLKTGELFF
TGTGCCACCAGCAGAGATAAGGGCAGGTCCCTAAAGACCGGGGAGCTGTTTTTT
>TRBV15|-|TRBJ2-3|many
CATSRATSFDTQYF
TGTGCCACCAGCAGAGCAACGTCCTTTGATACGCAGTATTTT
>TRBV29-1|-|TRBJ2-3|many
CSAYLDTQYF
TGCAGCGCCTATTTAGATACGCAGTATTTT
>TRBV5-1|TRBD1|TRBJ1-1|-
CASSRDSHAFF
TGCGCCAGCAGCCGGGACAGCCATGCTTTCTTT
>TRBV15|TRBD2|TRBJ2-3|many
CATSRDIAGDTQYF
TGTGCCACCAGCAGAGATATAGCGGGAGATACGCAGTATTTT
>TRBV28|-|TRBJ2-6|many
CASSQQGGANVLTF
TGTGCCAGCAGTCAGCAGGGTGGGGCCAACGTCCTGACTTTC
>TRBV21-1|-|TRBJ1-1|many
CASSNPRGGTEAFF
TGTGCCAGCAGCAATCCTAGGGGGGGCACTGAAGCTTTCTTT
>TRBV29-1|-|TRBJ1-2|many
CSVGEGTGKGYTF
TGCAGCGTTGGAGAAGGAACAGGGAAAGGCTACACCTTC
>TRBV27|TRBD1|TRBJ2-7|many
CASGTGNYEQYF
TGTGCCAGCGGGACAGGGAACTACGAGCAGTACTTC
>TRBV15|-|TRBJ2-3|many
CATSRDGRGGDTQYF
TGTGCCACCAGCAGAGATGGGAGGGGGGGAGATACGCAGTATTTT
>TRBV2|TRBD1|TRBJ1-5|-
CASRDDRGNQPQHF
TGTGCCAGCAGAGACGACAGGGGTAATCAGCCCCAGCATTTT
>TRBV4-2|-|TRBJ2-1|many
CASSQDLASRGFF
TGTGCCAGCAGCCAAGATCTGGCTAGTCGGGGGTTCTTC
>TRBV14|-|TRBJ1-3|many
CASSQDDSYSGNTIYF
TGTGCCAGCAGCCAAGATGACAGCTACTCTGGAAACACCATATATTTT
>TRBV4-3|TRBD2|TRBJ2-3|many
CASGSGSSDTQYF
TGCGCCAGCGGAAGCGGGAGTTCAGATACGCAGTATTTT